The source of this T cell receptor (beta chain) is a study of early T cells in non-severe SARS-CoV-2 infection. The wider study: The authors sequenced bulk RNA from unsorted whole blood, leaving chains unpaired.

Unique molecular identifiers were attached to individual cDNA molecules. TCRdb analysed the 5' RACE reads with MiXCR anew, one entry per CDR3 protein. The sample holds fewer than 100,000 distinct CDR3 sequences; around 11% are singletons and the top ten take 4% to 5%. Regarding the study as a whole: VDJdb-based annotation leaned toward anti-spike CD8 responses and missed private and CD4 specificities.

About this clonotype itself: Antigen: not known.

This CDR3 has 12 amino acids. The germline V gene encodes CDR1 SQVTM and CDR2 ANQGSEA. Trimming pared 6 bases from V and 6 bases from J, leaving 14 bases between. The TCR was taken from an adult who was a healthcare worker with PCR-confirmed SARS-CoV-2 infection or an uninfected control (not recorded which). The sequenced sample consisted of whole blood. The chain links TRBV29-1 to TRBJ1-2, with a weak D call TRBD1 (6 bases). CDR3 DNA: TGCAGCGTCAACAGGGTTCTCAATGGCTACACCTTC. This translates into CSVNRVLNGYTF.